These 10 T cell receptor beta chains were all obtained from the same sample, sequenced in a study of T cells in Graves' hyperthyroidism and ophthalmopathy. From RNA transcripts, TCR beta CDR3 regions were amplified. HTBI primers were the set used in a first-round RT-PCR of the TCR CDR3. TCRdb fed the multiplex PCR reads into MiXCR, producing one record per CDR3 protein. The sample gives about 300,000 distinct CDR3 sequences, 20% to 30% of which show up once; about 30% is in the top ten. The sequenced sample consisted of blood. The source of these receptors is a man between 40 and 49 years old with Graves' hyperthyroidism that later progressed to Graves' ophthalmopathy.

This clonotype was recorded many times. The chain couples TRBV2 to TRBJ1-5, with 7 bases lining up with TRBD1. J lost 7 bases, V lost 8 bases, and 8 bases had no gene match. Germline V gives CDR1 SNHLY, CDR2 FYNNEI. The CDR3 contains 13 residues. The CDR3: CASGDRARQPQHF. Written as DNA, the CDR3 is TGTGCCAGCGGAGACAGGGCTCGACAGCCCCAGCATTTT.

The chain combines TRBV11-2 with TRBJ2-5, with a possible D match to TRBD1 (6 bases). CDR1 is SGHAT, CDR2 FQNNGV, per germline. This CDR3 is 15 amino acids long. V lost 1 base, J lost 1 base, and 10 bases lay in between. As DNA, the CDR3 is TGTGCCAGCAGCTTAGGTGGGACAACCCAAGAGACCCAGTACTTC. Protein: CASSLGGTTQETQYF.

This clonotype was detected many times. The CDR3 DNA follows: TGTGCCAGCAGCAGCTTTCGGACAGGGGGTTATGGCTACACCTTC. This gives the protein CASSSFRTGGYGYTF. J is TRBJ1-2 and V is TRBV7-2, with 10 bases aligning to TRBD1. J gave up 5 bases and V 5 bases, and 8 bases lay outside the gene matches. This CDR3 has 15 amino acids. CDR1 and CDR2 (germline): SGHTA, FQGNSA.

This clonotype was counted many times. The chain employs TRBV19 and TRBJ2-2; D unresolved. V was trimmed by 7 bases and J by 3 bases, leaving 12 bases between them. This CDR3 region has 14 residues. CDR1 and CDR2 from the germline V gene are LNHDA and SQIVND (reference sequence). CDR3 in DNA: TGTGCCAGTATTGATGGACCCTACACCGGGGAGCTGTTTTTT. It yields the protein CASIDGPYTGELFF. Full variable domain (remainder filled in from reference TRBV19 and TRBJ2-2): DGGITQSPKYLFRKEGQNVTLSCEQNLNHDAMYWYRQDPGQGLRLIYYSQIVNDFQKGDIAEGYSVSREKKESFPLTVTSAQKNPTAFYLCASIDGPYTGELFFGEGSRLTVL.

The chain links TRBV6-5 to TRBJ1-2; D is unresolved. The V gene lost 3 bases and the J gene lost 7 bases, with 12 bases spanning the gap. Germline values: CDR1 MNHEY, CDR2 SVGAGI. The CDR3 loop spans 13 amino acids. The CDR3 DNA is TGTGCCAGCAGTTATGCTGTGGGAAGTGGCTACACCTTC. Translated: CASSYAVGSGYTF.

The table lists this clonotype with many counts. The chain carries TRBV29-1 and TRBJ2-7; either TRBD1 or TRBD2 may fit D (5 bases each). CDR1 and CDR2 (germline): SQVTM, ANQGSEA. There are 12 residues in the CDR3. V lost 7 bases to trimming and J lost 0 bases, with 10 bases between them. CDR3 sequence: CSGGTDSYEQYF. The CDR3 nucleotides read TGCAGCGGGGGGACGGACTCCTACGAGCAGTACTTC.

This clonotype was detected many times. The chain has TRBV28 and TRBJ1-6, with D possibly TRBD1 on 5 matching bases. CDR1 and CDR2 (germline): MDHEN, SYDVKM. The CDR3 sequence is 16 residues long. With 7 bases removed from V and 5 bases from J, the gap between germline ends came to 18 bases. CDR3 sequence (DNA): TGTGCCAGCAACGTCCCCGGAGGGACGGATAATTCACCCCTCCACTTT. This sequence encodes CASNVPGGTDNSPLHF.

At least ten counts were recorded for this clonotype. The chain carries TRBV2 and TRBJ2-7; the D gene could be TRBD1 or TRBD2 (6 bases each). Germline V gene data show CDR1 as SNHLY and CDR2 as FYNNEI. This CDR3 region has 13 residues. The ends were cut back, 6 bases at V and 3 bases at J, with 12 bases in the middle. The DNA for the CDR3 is TGTGCCAGCAGGGAGGGGGAAGGCTACGAGCAGTACTTC. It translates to CASREGEGYEQYF.

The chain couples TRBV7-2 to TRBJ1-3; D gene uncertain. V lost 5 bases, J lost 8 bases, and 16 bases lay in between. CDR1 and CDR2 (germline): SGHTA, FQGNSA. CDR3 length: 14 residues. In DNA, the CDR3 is TGTGCCAGCAGCCCCCCGTCTGAGTGGCACACCATATATTTT. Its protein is CASSPPSEWHTIYF.

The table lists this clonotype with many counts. The DNA for the CDR3 is TGTGCCACCAGTGATGGACTAGCGGGAGCGCAAGAGCAGTACTTC. Protein sequence: CATSDGLAGAQEQYF. The V and J genes are TRBV24-1 and TRBJ2-7; 13 nucleotides align to TRBD2. Germline-derived CDR1 and CDR2 are KGHDR and SFDVKD. The CDR3 is 15 amino acids. After removal of 3 bases from V and 7 bases from J, the junction contained 5 bases not matched to a gene.